A single sample is the source of the 21 T cell receptor beta chains below, sequenced in a study of cytomegalovirus exposure and HLA in healthy donors. PCR used 60 Vbeta primers and 13 Jbeta primers. The data were produced by immunoSEQ multiplex PCR, yet TCRdb's version contains in-frame clones alone and is incomplete. This table has roughly 80,000 clones, roughly 69% appearing once. Sequencing input: PBMCs. All receptors derive from a woman aged 45-60 years in good health and CMV-seropositive.

This chain joins TRBV19 and TRBJ1-2, with 10 nucleotides matching TRBD1. This CDR3 spans 14 amino acids. V dropped 4 bases and J dropped 4; count of bases not matched to a gene: 3. CDR1 LNHDA and CDR2 SQIVND come from the germline V gene (reference sequence). The DNA of the CDR3 is TGTGCCAGTAGTAGGACAGGGGGGAGCTATGGCTACACCTTC. As protein: CASSRTGGSYGYTF.

V usage is TRBV27 and J usage is TRBJ2-7; D is unclear. Germline loops: CDR1 MNHEY, CDR2 SMNVEV (reference sequence). V shed 0 bases and J shed 3 bases, with 6 bases lying between them. The CDR3 has 13 residues. CDR3 in DNA: TGTGCCAGCAGTTTATCGATACTCTACGAGCAGTACTTC. Residues: CASSLSILYEQYF.

V is TRBV28 and J is TRBJ1-3; no reliable D call. CDR1 and CDR2 from the germline V gene are MDHEN and SYDVKM. V was clipped by 5 bases and J by 4 bases, with 9 bases between them. This CDR3 comprises 13 residues. CDR3: CASSPHSGNTIYF. The CDR3 bases are TGTGCCAGCAGTCCTCACTCGGGAAACACCATATATTTT. The full variable domain, completed using reference TRBV28 and TRBJ1-3, is DVKVTQSSRYLVKRTGEKVFLECVQDMDHENMFWYRQDPGLGLRLIYFSYDVKMKEKGDIPEGYSVSREKKERFSLILESASTNQTSMYLCASSPHSGNTIYFGEGSWLTVV.

V gene TRBV4-2 combines with J gene TRBJ1-1; possibly TRBD1 for D (5 bases). The V gene lost 0 bases and the J gene lost 8 bases, with 10 bases spanning the gap. The CDR3 extends over 13 amino acids. CDR1 LGHNA and CDR2 YNFKEQ come from the germline V gene. The CDR3, as DNA: TGTGCCAGCAGCCAAGATCGGGCAGGGGAAGCTTTCTTT. This translates into CASSQDRAGEAFF.

This clone was recorded a few times. This chain connects TRBV5-1 to TRBJ1-1; D possibly corresponds to TRBD1 (5 bases). The CDR3 extends over 13 amino acids. The germline V gene encodes CDR1 SGHRS and CDR2 YFSETQ. V was shortened by 3 bases and J by 6 bases, with 12 bases between the two germline ends. The CDR3 here is CASSSRVGPEAFF. Written as DNA, the CDR3 is TGCGCCAGCAGCTCCCGGGTGGGGCCTGAAGCTTTCTTT. Together with reference TRBV5-1 and TRBJ1-1, the CDR3 gives the full variable domain: KAGVTQTPRYLIKTRGQQVTLSCSPISGHRSVSWYQQTPGQGLQFLFEYFSETQRNKGNFPGRFSGRQFSNSRSEMNVSTLELGDSALYLCASSSRVGPEAFFGQGTRLTVV.

The chain couples TRBV29-1 to TRBJ2-7; the match to TRBD1 covers 7 bases. This CDR3 has 14 residues. Germline assignment: CDR1 SQVTM and CDR2 ANQGSEA. Unmatched junction bases numbered 7, after V lost 3 bases and J lost 2 bases. The CDR3 DNA is TGCAGCGTTGACTCGGACAGGACCCCCTACGAGCAGTACTTC. This sequence encodes CSVDSDRTPYEQYF.

In its sample, this clone was seen a few times. The V call is TRBV5-1, the J call TRBJ1-3, with D unresolved. The V end was cut by 5 bases, the J end by 4 bases, with 13 bases between. The CDR3 loop spans 14 amino acids. CDR1 is SGHRS and CDR2 is YFSETQ in the germline V gene. The CDR3 here is CASRTGFGGNTIYF. The DNA of the CDR3 is TGCGCCAGCAGAACGGGGTTCGGAGGAAACACCATATATTTT. Combining the CDR3 with reference TRBV5-1 and TRBJ1-3 gives the whole variable domain KAGVTQTPRYLIKTRGQQVTLSCSPISGHRSVSWYQQTPGQGLQFLFEYFSETQRNKGNFPGRFSGRQFSNSRSEMNVSTLELGDSALYLCASRTGFGGNTIYFGEGSWLTVV.

This clone was detected a few times. The chain combines TRBV10-3 with TRBJ2-7; no clear D. CDR3 length: 11 residues. V gave up 3 bases and J gave up 4 bases, with 4 bases separating them. CDR1 is ENHRY and CDR2 is SYGVKD in the germline V gene. The CDR3 spells CAISDLYEQYF. CDR3 nucleotide sequence: TGTGCCATCAGTGATTTATACGAGCAGTACTTC.

This clone was counted a few times. The J gene is TRBJ2-1, the V gene TRBV5-4, with D hard to call. V was clipped by 5 bases and J by 10 bases, with 10 bases between them. The germline V gene has CDR1 SGHNT and CDR2 YYREEE (reference sequence). The CDR3 has 11 residues. The CDR3 reads CASSRAMEQFF. For the CDR3, the DNA is TGTGCCAGCAGTCGTGCTATGGAGCAGTTCTTC.

The V and J genes are TRBV13 and TRBJ1-1; TRBD1 matches at 7 bases. Germline lookup yields CDR1 PRHDT and CDR2 FYEKMQ (reference sequence). The junction had 13 bases not matched to a gene; V was cut back by 5 bases and J by 1 base. The CDR3 totals 17 residues. The chain's CDR3 is CASSPVFTGTENTEAFF. CDR3 bases: TGTGCCAGCAGCCCTGTATTTACCGGGACAGAGAACACTGAAGCTTTCTTT. Together with reference TRBV13 and TRBJ1-1, the CDR3 gives the full variable domain: AAGVIQSPRHLIKEKRETATLKCYPIPRHDTVYWYQQGPGQDPQFLISFYEKMQSDKGSIPDRFSAQQFSDYHSELNMSSLELGDSALYFCASSPVFTGTENTEAFFGQGTRLTVV.

Here the CDR3 reads CATLTGVNQPQHF. The CDR3, as DNA: TGTGCCACATTGACAGGGGTGAATCAGCCCCAGCATTTT. J is TRBJ1-5 and V is TRBV6-1; TRBD1 matches at 8 bases. The CDR3 has 13 amino acids. J gave up 4 bases and V 10 bases, and 6 bases lay outside the gene matches. Germline V lookup: CDR1 MNHNS, CDR2 SASEGT.

The J gene is TRBJ2-3, the V gene TRBV7-3; TRBD2 matches 10 bases. The V segment lost 5 bases and the J segment 0 bases; nucleotides outside the gene matches: 2. Germline values: CDR1 SGHTA, CDR2 FQGTGA. This CDR3 comprises 15 residues. The CDR3 region is CASSTSGASTDTQYF. In DNA, the CDR3 is TGTGCCAGCAGCACTAGCGGGGCTAGCACAGATACGCAGTATTTT.

V usage is TRBV6-1 and J usage is TRBJ2-1; 9 nucleotides align to TRBD1. Germline loops: CDR1 MNHNS, CDR2 SASEGT. CDR3 size: 14 residues. J was trimmed by 7 bases and V by 6 bases; bases with no gene match: 7. DNA for the CDR3: TGTGCCAGCAGCCCTGGGACAGGGACGAATGAGCAGTTCTTC. It encodes CASSPGTGTNEQFF.

This clone showed up just a few times. V usage is TRBV7-2 and J usage is TRBJ2-7; D uncertain. Looked up from germline, CDR1 is SGHTA and CDR2 is FQGNSA. The CDR3 consists of 15 residues. The V end was cut by 2 bases, the J end by 2 bases, with 13 bases between. This CDR3 reads CASSLTRGSTYEQYF. For the CDR3, the DNA is TGTGCCAGCAGCTTAACCCGAGGCTCGACCTACGAGCAGTACTTC.

The CDR3 region is CASSLGIGGESSSYGYTF. CDR3 DNA: TGTGCCAGCAGCTTGGGGATAGGGGGCGAATCTTCTAGCTATGGCTACACCTTC. This chain connects TRBV5-6 to TRBJ1-2, with 7 bases lining up with TRBD1. The germline CDR1 and CDR2 sequences are SGHDT and YYEEEE. This CDR3 spans 18 amino acids. V gave up 0 bases and J gave up 4 bases; unmatched junction bases: 15.

There are a few counts of this clone. This rearrangement joins TRBV18 to TRBJ2-3; 9 nucleotides match TRBD2. The CDR3 contains 15 residues. V shed 6 bases and J 2 bases; nucleotides not matched to a gene: 6. Looked up from germline, CDR1 is KGHSH and CDR2 is LQKENI. The DNA of the CDR3 is TGTGCCAGCTCGAGAGCGGGGGGTCTCACAGATACGCAGTATTTT. It specifies CASSRAGGLTDTQYF.

This clone appeared a few times. The rearrangement joins TRBV6-1 to TRBJ1-5, with TRBD1 matching 7 bases. The CDR3 covers 15 residues. The ends lost 4 bases at V and 10 bases at J; junction bases unmatched: 13. Germline V gives CDR1 MNHNS, CDR2 SASEGT. CDR3: CASSVDRRVEEPQHF. In nucleotides, the CDR3 is TGTGCCAGCAGTGTGGACAGGCGGGTCGAGGAACCCCAGCATTTT.

This chain's CDR3 is CASSRGGTEAFF. DNA for the CDR3: TGTGCCAGCAGCCGTGGCGGGACTGAAGCTTTCTTT. The chain employs TRBV7-9 and TRBJ1-1; D is uncertain. The CDR3 runs 12 residues. The germline gives CDR1 SEHNR, CDR2 FQNEAQ (reference sequence). V lost 5 bases to trimming and J lost 5 bases, with 9 bases between them.

J is TRBJ1-1 and V is TRBV5-1; 8 nucleotides match TRBD1. The CDR3 loop spans 16 amino acids. Germline CDR1 reads SGHRS; CDR2 reads YFSETQ. The ends lost 3 bases at V and 1 base at J; junction bases unmatched: 8. CDR3 sequence (DNA): TGCGCCAGCAGCTCGGATAAGGGACAGGCGAACACTGAAGCTTTCTTT. Translating gives CASSSDKGQANTEAFF.

The chain employs TRBV14 and TRBJ2-5, with 9 nucleotides matching TRBD1. CDR1 is SGHDN, CDR2 FVKESK, per germline. The CDR3 contains 16 residues. The J segment lost 3 bases and the V segment lost 5 bases, leaving 10 bases of the junction unmatched. DNA of the CDR3: TGTGCCAGCAGCACCGGTGCGGGACAGGGAGAAGAGACCCAGTACTTC. This codes for CASSTGAGQGEETQYF.

The rearrangement uses TRBV6-5 and TRBJ1-3; TRBD1 matches 7 bases. The CDR3 has 14 residues. Germline CDR1 and CDR2: MNHEY and SVGAGI. Losses at the gene ends were 6 bases for V and 9 bases for J; bases not matched to a gene: 11. In nucleotides, the CDR3 is TGTGCCAGCAGCCTCAACAGGGGTGAGGGCACCATATATTTT. This encodes CASSLNRGEGTIYF.